The 10 T cell receptor beta chains given below trace back to one sample, sequenced in a study of T cell repertoires in cytomegalovirus infection. TCRdb passed the reads through MiXCR, listing each CDR3 protein once. The repertoire holds approximately 910,000 distinct CDR3 sequences, less than 35% seen once, with over 12% in the top ten. No antigen is known for these receptors. Material: cultured CD8+ T cells from PBMCs, obtained from culture after CMV antigen stimulation. These receptors were collected from a human donor in good health (CMV status not recorded). Some clones in this sample may be carry-over from other donors' samples.

This clonotype was picked up a small number of times. This chain links TRBV7-8 with TRBJ1-2; D remains unclear. This CDR3 comprises 15 residues. Germline V gene sequence: CDR1 SGHVS, CDR2 FQNEAQ. Deletions cut 5 bases from V and 0 bases from J, with 13 bases between. DNA for the CDR3: TGTGCCAGCAGCCCCTCCCGTCCCGCTAACTATGGCTACACCTTC. It is translated as CASSPSRPANYGYTF.

The chain carries TRBV19 and TRBJ1-5; D unresolved. This CDR3 contains 14 residues. CDR1 LNHDA and CDR2 SQIVND come from the germline V gene (reference sequence). V lost 5 bases, J lost 0 bases, and 8 bases lay in between. CDR3 sequence: CASSWAVSNQPQHF. The CDR3 nucleotides read TGTGCCAGTAGTTGGGCCGTTAGCAATCAGCCCCAGCATTTT.

This chain connects TRBV7-8 to TRBJ1-4; 7 bases line up with TRBD1. V lost 5 bases to trimming and J lost 8 bases; unmatched junction nucleotides: 8. The CDR3 has 14 amino acids. From germline, CDR1 is SGHVS and CDR2 FQNEAQ. CDR3 protein: CASSRTGDGEKLFF. The CDR3 DNA follows: TGTGCCAGCAGCCGTACAGGGGATGGAGAAAAACTGTTTTTT. Looking up the rest from reference TRBV7-8 and TRBJ1-4 gives the full variable domain: GAGVSQSPRYKVAKRGQDVALRCDPISGHVSLFWYQQALGQGPEFLTYFQNEAQLDKSGLPSDRFFAERPEGSVSTLKIQRTQQEDSAVYLCASSRTGDGEKLFFGSGTQLSVL.

In regard to this clonotype: The junction departs from germline at one end; a sequencing error may be responsible. The gene calls are TRBV19 and TRBJ2-2; either TRBD1 or TRBD2 may fit D (5 bases each). CDR3 length: 13 residues. Germline V gives CDR1 LNHDA, CDR2 SQIVND (reference sequence). CDR3 nucleotides: TGTGCCAGTGGGACGTTGAACACCAGGGAGCTGTTTTTT. It encodes CASGTLNTRELFF. The full variable domain, rest sourced from reference TRBV19 and TRBJ2-2, is DGGITQSPKYLFRKEGQNVTLSCEQNLNHDAMYWYRQDPGQGLRLIYYSQIVNDFQKGDIAEGYSVSREKKESFPLTVTSAQKNPTAFYLCASGTLNTRELFFGEGSRLTVL.

A few counts support this clonotype. This chain links TRBV19 with TRBJ1-5, with D hard to call. V was clipped by 11 bases and J by 9 bases, with 8 bases between them. The CDR3 covers 9 residues. Per the germline V gene, CDR1 is LNHDA and CDR2 is SQIVND (reference sequence). CDR3 in amino acids: CAVKGPQHF. CDR3 nucleotide sequence: TGTGCCGTAAAAGGGCCCCAGCATTTT.

The chain uses TRBV5-3 and TRBJ1-1; D unclear. TRBV5-3 belongs to the ORF category, with a function that is uncertain. CDR3 length: 14 amino acids. The ends were cut back, 6 bases at V and 0 bases at J, with 12 bases in the middle. As DNA, the CDR3 is TGTGCCAGAAACTATGCGCGGGTGAACACTGAAGCTTTCTTT. It yields the protein CARNYARVNTEAFF.

The rearrangement uses TRBV4-1 and TRBJ1-5; tentative D call: TRBD1 (5 bases). This CDR3 contains 15 residues. V was clipped by 0 bases and J by 7 bases, with 13 bases between them. Germline V gene data show CDR1 as MGHRA and CDR2 as YSYEKL. The CDR3 DNA sequence: TGCGCCAGCAGCCAAGAAGGGACGGCTGGACAGCCCCAGCATTTT. It yields the protein CASSQEGTAGQPQHF.

The gene calls are TRBV27 and TRBJ2-1; TRBD2 matches 10 bases. The CDR3 has 15 amino acids. V was clipped by 3 bases and J by 4 bases; unmatched bases: 3. The germline CDR1 and CDR2 sequences are MNHEY and SMNVEV (reference sequence). In nucleotides, the CDR3 is TGTGCCAGCAGTTTTCGGACTAGCGGATACAATGAGCAGTTCTTC. Translating it yields CASSFRTSGYNEQFF.

The chain is built from TRBV9 and TRBJ2-4; 8 positions agree with TRBD2. In germline, CDR1 is SGDLS, CDR2 YYNGEE. The CDR3 length is 17 residues. After removal of 3 bases from V and 8 bases from J, the junction contained 16 bases not matched to a gene. CDR3 sequence reads: CASSGRVSRGGPDIQYF. The CDR3 nucleotides are TGTGCCAGCAGCGGCCGGGTTAGTCGGGGGGGGCCTGACATTCAGTACTTC. The entire variable domain, with the rest obtained from reference TRBV9 and TRBJ2-4, is as follows: DSGVTQTPKHLITATGQRVTLRCSPRSGDLSVYWYQQSLDQGLQFLIQYYNGEERAKGNILERFSAQQFPDLHSELNLSSLELGDSALYFCASSGRVSRGGPDIQYFGAGTRLSVL.

The genes are TRBV2 and TRBJ1-1; D unclear. V was pared by 7 bases and J by 2 bases, with 8 bases between. The length of the CDR3 is 12 residues. Germline CDR1 SNHLY, CDR2 FYNNEI. CDR3 nucleotides: TGTGCCAGCATCCCAAGTAACACTGAAGCTTTCTTT. Translation: CASIPSNTEAFF.